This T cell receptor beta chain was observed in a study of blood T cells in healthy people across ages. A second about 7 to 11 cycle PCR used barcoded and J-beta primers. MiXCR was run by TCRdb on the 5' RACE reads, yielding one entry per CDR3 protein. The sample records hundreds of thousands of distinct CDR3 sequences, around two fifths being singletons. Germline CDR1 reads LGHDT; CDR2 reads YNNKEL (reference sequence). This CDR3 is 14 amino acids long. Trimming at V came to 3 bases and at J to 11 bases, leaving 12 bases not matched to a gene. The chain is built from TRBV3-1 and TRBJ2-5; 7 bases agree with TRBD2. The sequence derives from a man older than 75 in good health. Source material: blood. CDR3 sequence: CASSQASGYNEQYF. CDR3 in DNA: TGTGCCAGCAGCCAGGCTAGCGGATACAATGAGCAGTACTTC.